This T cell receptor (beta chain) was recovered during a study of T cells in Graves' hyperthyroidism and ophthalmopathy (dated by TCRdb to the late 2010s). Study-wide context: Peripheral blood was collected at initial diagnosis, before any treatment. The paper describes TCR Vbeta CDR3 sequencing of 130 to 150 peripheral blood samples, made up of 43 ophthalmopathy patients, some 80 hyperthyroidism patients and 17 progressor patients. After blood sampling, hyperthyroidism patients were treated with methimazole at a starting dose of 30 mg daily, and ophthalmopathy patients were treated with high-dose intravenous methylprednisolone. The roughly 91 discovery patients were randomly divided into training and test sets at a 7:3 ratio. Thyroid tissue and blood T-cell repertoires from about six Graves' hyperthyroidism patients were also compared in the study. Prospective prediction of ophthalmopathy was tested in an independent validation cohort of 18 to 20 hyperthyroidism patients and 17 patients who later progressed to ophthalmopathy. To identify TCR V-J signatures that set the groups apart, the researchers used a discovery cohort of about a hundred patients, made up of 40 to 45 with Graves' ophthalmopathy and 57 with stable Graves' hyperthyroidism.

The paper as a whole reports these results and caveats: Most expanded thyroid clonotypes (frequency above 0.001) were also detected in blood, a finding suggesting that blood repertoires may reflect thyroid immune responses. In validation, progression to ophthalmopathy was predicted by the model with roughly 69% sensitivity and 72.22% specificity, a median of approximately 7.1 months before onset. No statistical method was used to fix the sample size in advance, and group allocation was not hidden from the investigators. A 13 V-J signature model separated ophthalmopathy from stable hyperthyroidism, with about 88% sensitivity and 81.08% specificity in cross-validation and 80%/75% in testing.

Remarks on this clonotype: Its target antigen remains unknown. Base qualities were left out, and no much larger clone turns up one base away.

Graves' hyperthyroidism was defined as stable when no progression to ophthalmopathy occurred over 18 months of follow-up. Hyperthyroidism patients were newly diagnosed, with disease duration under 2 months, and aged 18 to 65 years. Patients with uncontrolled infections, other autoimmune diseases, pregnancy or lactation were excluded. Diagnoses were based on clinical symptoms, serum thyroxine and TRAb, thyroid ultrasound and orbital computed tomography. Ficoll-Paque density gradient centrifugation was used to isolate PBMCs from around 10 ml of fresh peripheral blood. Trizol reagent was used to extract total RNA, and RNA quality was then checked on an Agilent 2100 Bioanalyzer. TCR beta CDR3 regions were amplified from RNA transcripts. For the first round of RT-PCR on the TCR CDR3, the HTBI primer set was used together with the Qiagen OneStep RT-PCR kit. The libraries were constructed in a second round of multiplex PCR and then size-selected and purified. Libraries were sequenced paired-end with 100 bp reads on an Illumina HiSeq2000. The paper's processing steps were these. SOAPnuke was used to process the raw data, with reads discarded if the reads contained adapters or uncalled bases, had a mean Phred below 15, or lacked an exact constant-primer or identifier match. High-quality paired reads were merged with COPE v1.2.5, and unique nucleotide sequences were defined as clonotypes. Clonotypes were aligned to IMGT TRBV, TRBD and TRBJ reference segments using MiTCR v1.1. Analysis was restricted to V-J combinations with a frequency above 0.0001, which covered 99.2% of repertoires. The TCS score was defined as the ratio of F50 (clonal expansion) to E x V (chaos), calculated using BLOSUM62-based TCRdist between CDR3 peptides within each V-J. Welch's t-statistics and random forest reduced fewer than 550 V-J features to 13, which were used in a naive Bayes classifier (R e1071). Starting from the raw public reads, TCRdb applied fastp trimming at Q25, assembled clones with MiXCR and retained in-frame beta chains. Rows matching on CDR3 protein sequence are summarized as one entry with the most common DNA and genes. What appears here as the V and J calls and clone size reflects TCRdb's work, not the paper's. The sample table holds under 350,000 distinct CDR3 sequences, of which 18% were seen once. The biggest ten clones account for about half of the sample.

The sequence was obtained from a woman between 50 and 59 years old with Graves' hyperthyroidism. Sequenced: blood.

CDR3 sequence: CASSPTPQTGVSYEQYF. The nucleotide sequence reads TGTGCCAGCAGTCCAACCCCCCAGACGGGAGTATCCTACGAGCAGTACTTC. Recombination linked TRBV27 to TRBJ2-7; perhaps TRBD2 is the D gene, with 6 bases matching. V and J lose 5 bases and 1 base, and a span of 21 bases separates them. The germline V gene (reference sequence) specifies MNHEY as CDR1 and SMNVEV as CDR2. The CDR3 covers 17 residues, taking in both the cysteine and the phenylalanine. Solely the CDR3 DNA is kept, with 51 bases framed from the first base.